This TCR beta chain was profiled in a study of prognosis after radiotherapy for stage I lung cancer (dated by TCRdb to the early 2020s). Looking at the study overall: Roughly 20 stage I NSCLC patients were enrolled in Nanjing, China, between 2018 and 2019. Newly diagnosed primary stage I lung tumors were found in roughly 15 patients, while oligometastatic NSCLC after surgical resection of the primary tumor was found in about 5. All patients were regarded as medically inoperable, because of comorbidities in about a dozen patients and refusal of surgery in more than 5 patients. The cohort included under 15 men and over 5 women, with a median age of about 79 years and a range of about 53 to 95 years. Some 11 patients had adenocarcinoma and about 7 had squamous cell carcinoma as the tumor histology. Image-guided IMRT or VMAT was used to deliver SBRT in 3 to 5 fractions at a biologically effective dose of at least 100 Gy. SBRT was not combined with any concurrent therapy in any patient. Four of the 19 patients developed distant metastases after SBRT, at a median of about 7 months; the other 15 showed no significant progression. The study profiled peripheral blood TCR beta repertoires from stage I NSCLC patients before and after stereotactic body radiotherapy and related them to distant failure. A total of 40 or so blood samples from 20 or so patients were sequenced, with one sample obtained before and one obtained after SBRT for each patient. Results the study describes overall, beyond this receptor: Whether the expanded TCR clones were tumor-specific was not determined. The study was limited by its small cohort and short follow-up, and the findings require independent validation. After SBRT, the number of unique TCR clones decreased (median about 9,900 before versus about 7,000 after; Wilcoxon paired P=0.011). No adjustment for multiple comparisons was applied to any of the reported P values. Post-SBRT Shannon entropy and its change from baseline were lower in patients who developed distant metastases; baseline Shannon entropy was not associated with metastases. Differences by metastasis status were reportedly seen in TRBV and TRBJ usage frequencies, involving two V genes at baseline and, after SBRT, several V genes and two J genes.

This clonotype has just a few counts. Which antigen it targets is not known. Base qualities are not provided; no much larger clone lies one nucleotide away. Two rounds of multiplex PCR were used to amplify the TCR beta CDR3 region from genomic DNA. The first PCR round used primers specific to each TRBV and TRBJ gene, and the primer sequences were filed in Chinese patent CN105087789A. Universal primers were used in the second PCR round. The Roche High Pure PCR Template Preparation Kit was used to extract genomic DNA from the frozen PBMCs. Libraries were sequenced paired-end with 151 bp reads on an Illumina HiSeq 3000. Processing in the source paper ran as follows. CutAdapt was used to remove raw reads lacking the multiplex PCR primer sequences. Using PEAR, the high-quality paired reads were merged into contigs. TRB V, D and J gene segments were assigned to each contig with MiXCR by alignment to reference sequences. To remove sequencing errors, CDR3 sequences were clustered according to base quality and sequence similarity. Diversity was measured as Shannon entropy normalized by the natural log of productive TCR sequence number. To get clonality, Shannon entropy was divided by the natural log of the number of unique clonotypes, and that result was subtracted from one. Using the Youden index from ROC curves, the researchers picked the repertoire-metric cut-offs for progression-free survival, and all analyses were carried out in R 3.5.3. Using fastp trimming at Q25 and MiXCR clonotype assembly, TCRdb reanalyzed the public sequencing data and kept in-frame beta chains. Entries that share a CDR3 protein sequence are merged under the most common genes and DNA. V and J calls and clone size were set by TCRdb, not the authors. Present in this sample are tens of thousands of distinct CDR3 sequences, more than 45% of which were seen just once. 14% to 15% of the sample goes to the ten largest clones.

No patient had a history of other malignancies or prior chemotherapy or radiotherapy, and all had node-negative disease on CT and PET/CT. Six milliliters of peripheral venous blood were drawn into EDTA tubes at each of two time points. PBMCs were isolated by Ficoll-Paque Plus density-gradient centrifugation. Right after collection, samples were kept at -80 degrees C until analysis. Sequenced material: PBMCs, taken before or after stereotactic body radiation therapy (not recorded which). This sequence originates from a donor over 45 with non-small cell lung cancer.

The CDR3 reads CASRPAGSDEQYF. The DNA sequence follows: TGTGCCAGCAGACCAGCGGGAAGCGACGAGCAGTACTTC. The V gene is TRBV11-2 and the J gene is TRBJ2-7; 7 bases in the junction line up with TRBD2. CDR1 and CDR2 are drawn from the germline V gene: SGHAT, FQNNGV. Counted from cysteine to phenylalanine, this CDR3 has 13 amino acids. Only the CDR3 region is kept as DNA, spanning 39 bases read in frame from base 1. Trimming leaves V shorter by 6 bases and J shorter by 5 bases, with the junction holding 7 bases beyond the gene matches. The CDR3 plus the reference TRBV11-2 and TRBJ2-7 genes for the other parts give the full variable domain: EAGVAQSPRYKIIEKRQSVAFWCNPISGHATLYWYQQILGQGPKLLIQFQNNGVVDDSQLPKDRFSAERLKGVDSTLKIQPAKLEDSAVYLCASRPAGSDEQYFGPGTRLTVT.